What follows are 10 T cell receptor beta chains derived from one specimen sequenced in a study of T-cell memory formation after mild COVID-19. TCRdb called the 5' RACE reads again in MiXCR, with one record for every CDR3 protein. The repertoire consists of 550,000 to 600,000 distinct CDR3 sequences, with roughly 17% occurring once and the leading ten covering roughly 7.8%. The sequenced material came from PBMCs or a T cell subset sorted from them (not recorded which). The source of these receptors is an adult woman who had mild COVID-19 (a few samples of this study predate the infection). Cell type and time point are not known.

The chain links TRBV19 to TRBJ2-3, with 8 bases identical to TRBD2. The CDR3 totals 14 residues. V was clipped by 3 bases and J by 5 bases; unmatched bases: 4. CDR1 and CDR2 from the germline V gene are LNHDA and SQIVND (reference sequence). The chain's CDR3 is CASSMRGARDTQYF. For the CDR3, the DNA is TGTGCCAGTAGTATGCGGGGGGCGCGAGATACGCAGTATTTT.

The chain carries TRBV9 and TRBJ2-5, with D possibly being TRBD1 or TRBD2 (5 bases each). The germline V gene encodes CDR1 SGDLS and CDR2 YYNGEE. The CDR3 runs to 16 residues. V lost 4 bases to trimming and J lost 1 base, with 17 bases between them. The chain's CDR3 is CASSFLSSGTQETQYF. In DNA, the CDR3 is TGTGCCAGCAGCTTTCTCTCCTCGGGGACCCAAGAGACCCAGTACTTC.

This clonotype has just a few counts. The chain is built from TRBV12-3 or TRBV12-4 and TRBJ1-5; perhaps TRBD1 as D (5 bases). The length of the CDR3 is 12 residues. Between the trimmed V and J ends, which lost 3 bases and 6 bases, there was a span of 6 bases. The CDR3 bases are TGTGCCAGCAGTTTCCAGGGTCAGCCCCAGCATTTT. This sequence encodes CASSFQGQPQHF.

The chain joins TRBV24-1 to TRBJ2-7; 8 nucleotides align to TRBD1. Germline CDR1 and CDR2: KGHDR and SFDVKD. J lost 6 bases, V lost 3 bases, and 9 bases had no gene match. This CDR3 spans 15 amino acids. In nucleotides, the CDR3 is TGTGCCACCAGTGATACCGGGACAGGAGGGCTCGAGCAGTACTTC. Translating gives CATSDTGTGGLEQYF.

This clonotype has only a few counts. This chain links TRBV7-6 with TRBJ1-4, with D possibly TRBD1 on 5 matching bases. Trimming shortened V by 0 bases and J by 5 bases, and 13 bases separated the two germline ends. This CDR3 has 16 amino acids. Germline CDR1 reads SGHVS; CDR2 reads FNYEAQ. The CDR3 DNA reads TGTGCCAGCAGCTTAGCGCTGACAGACCCAAATGAAAAACTGTTTTTT. This codes for CASSLALTDPNEKLFF.

V usage is TRBV3-1 and J usage is TRBJ2-1, with 8 bases that match TRBD1. Trimming at V came to 0 bases and at J to 6 bases, leaving 7 bases not matched to a gene. The CDR3 is 16 residues long. Germline loops: CDR1 LGHDT, CDR2 YNNKEL (reference sequence). The CDR3 DNA is TGTGCCAGCAGCCAAGATTGGGGACAGGTCCTCAATGAGCAGTTCTTC. Protein sequence: CASSQDWGQVLNEQFF.

This clonotype was counted only a few times. V gene TRBV6-5 combines with J gene TRBJ2-1; possibly TRBD2 for D (6 bases). V was cut by 6 bases and J by 8 bases, with 20 bases left in between. Germline assignment: CDR1 MNHEY and CDR2 SVGAGI. This CDR3 contains 15 residues. In DNA, the CDR3 is TGTGCCAGCAGCCCAAGTCCTAGCGCGGGCGATGAGCAGTTCTTC. Its translation: CASSPSPSAGDEQFF.

The table lists this clonotype with a few counts. This chain links TRBV7-9 with TRBJ2-3; D unclear. Per the germline V gene, CDR1 is SEHNR and CDR2 is FQNEAQ (reference sequence). The CDR3 contains 16 residues. The ends were cut back, 5 bases at V and 2 bases at J, with 17 bases in the middle. The DNA of the CDR3 is TGTGCCAGCAGCCCGCATCTAGAAAGGTACACAGATACGCAGTATTTT. This translates into CASSPHLERYTDTQYF.

This clonotype was counted a few times. This chain connects TRBV18 to TRBJ2-7, with a possible D match to TRBD2 (5 bases). V gave up 5 bases and J gave up 5 bases, with 16 bases separating them. The CDR3 is 14 residues long. Germline loops: CDR1 KGHSH, CDR2 LQKENI. Written as DNA, the CDR3 is TGTGCCAGCTCATCCGGGATCGCTTCGGACGAGCAGTACTTC. Encoded protein: CASSSGIASDEQYF.

The genes are TRBV3-1 and TRBJ2-7; D perhaps matches TRBD2 (6 bases). V lost 6 bases, J lost 2 bases, and 17 bases lay in between. From germline, CDR1 is LGHDT and CDR2 YNNKEL (reference sequence). The CDR3 consists of 15 residues. CDR3 DNA: TGTGCCAGCAGTCCCCAGGGAGGAGAGGCCTACGAGCAGTACTTC. Encoded protein: CASSPQGGEAYEQYF.